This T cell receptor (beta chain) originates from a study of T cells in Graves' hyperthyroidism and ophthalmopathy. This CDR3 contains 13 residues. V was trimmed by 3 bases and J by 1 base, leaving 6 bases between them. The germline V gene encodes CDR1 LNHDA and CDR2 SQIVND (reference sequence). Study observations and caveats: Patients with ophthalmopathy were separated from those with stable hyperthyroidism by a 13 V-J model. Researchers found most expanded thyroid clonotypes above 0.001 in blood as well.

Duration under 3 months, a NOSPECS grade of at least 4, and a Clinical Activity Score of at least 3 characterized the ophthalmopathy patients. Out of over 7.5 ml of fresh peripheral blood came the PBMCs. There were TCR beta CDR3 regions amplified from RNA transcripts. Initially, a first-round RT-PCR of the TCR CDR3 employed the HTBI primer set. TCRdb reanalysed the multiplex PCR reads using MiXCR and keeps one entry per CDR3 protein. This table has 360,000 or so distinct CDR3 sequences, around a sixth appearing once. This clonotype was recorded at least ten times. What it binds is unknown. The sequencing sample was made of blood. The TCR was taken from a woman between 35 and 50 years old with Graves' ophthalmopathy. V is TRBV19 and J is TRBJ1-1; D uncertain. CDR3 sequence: CASSINKNTEAFF. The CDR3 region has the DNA TGTGCCAGTAGTATCAACAAGAACACTGAAGCTTTCTTT.